This TCR beta chain stems from a study of blood T cells in healthy people across ages. Overall study: Per two T cells, template switching captured roughly one barcoded beta molecule. Study observations and caveats: Reliance upon unsorted PBMCs precluded definitive naive versus antigen-experienced comparison.

The use of a sample-barcoded 5' primer and a J-beta primer mix characterized a second PCR of roughly 7 to 12 cycles. From the 5' RACE reads, TCRdb called clonotypes with MiXCR, one entry per CDR3 protein. The sample lists hundreds of thousands of distinct CDR3 sequences, roughly three fifths occurring once. The germline V gene encodes CDR1 SGHRS and CDR2 YFSETQ. This CDR3 region has 13 residues. Of note for this clonotype: Its antigen is still unknown. Relative to the germline gene, one junction end is altered; a read error may explain this.

V and J are TRBV5-1 and TRBJ2-1; 11 bases fit TRBD1. This clonotype was obtained from a man in his forties in good health. Source material: blood. The CDR3 sequence: CTSSWDRGIEQFF. CDR3 bases: TGCACCAGCAGCTGGGACAGGGGGATTGAGCAGTTCTTC. The full variable domain, rest sourced from reference TRBV5-1 and TRBJ2-1, is KAGVTQTPRYLIKTRGQQVTLSCSPISGHRSVSWYQQTPGQGLQFLFEYFSETQRNKGNFPGRFSGRQFSNSRSEMNVSTLELGDSALYLCTSSWDRGIEQFFGPGTRLTVL.